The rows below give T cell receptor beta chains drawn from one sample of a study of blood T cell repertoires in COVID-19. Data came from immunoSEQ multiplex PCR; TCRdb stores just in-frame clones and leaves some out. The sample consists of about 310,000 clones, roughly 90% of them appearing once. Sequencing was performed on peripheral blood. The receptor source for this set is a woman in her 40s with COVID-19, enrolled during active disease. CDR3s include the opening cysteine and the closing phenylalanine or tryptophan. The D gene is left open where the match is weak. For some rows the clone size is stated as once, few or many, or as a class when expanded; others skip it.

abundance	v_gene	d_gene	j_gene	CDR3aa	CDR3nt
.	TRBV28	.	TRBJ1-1	CASSMQGRSAFF	TGTGCCAGCAGTATGCAGGGCCGTAGTGCTTTCTTT
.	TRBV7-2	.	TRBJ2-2	CASSLARRDTGELFF	TGTGCCAGCAGCTTAGCGAGGAGGGACACCGGGGAGCTGTTTTTT
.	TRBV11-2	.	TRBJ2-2	CASSLDLRGAGELFF	TGTGCCAGCAGCTTAGATCTACGAGGAGCCGGGGAGCTGTTTTTT
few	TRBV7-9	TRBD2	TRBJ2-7	CASSLGLAASYEQYF	TGTGCCAGCAGCTTAGGACTAGCGGCATCCTACGAGCAGTACTTC
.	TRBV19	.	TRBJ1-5	CASIGSGKITDSNQPQHF	TGTGCCAGTATCGGGTCAGGGAAAATTACAGATAGCAATCAGCCCCAGCATTTT
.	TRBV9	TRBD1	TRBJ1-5	CASSVAPTGGQPQHF	TGTGCCAGCAGCGTAGCTCCAACAGGGGGACAGCCCCAGCATTTT
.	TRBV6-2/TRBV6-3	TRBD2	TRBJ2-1	CASSYSLTSGTYNEQFF	TGTGCCAGCAGTTACTCCCTAACTAGCGGGACATACAATGAGCAGTTCTTC
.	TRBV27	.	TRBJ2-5	CASSPRTRETQYF	TGTGCCAGCAGCCCAAGGACTCGAGAGACCCAGTACTTC
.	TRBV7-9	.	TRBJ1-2	CASSLRGQMDGYTF	TGTGCCAGCAGCTTAAGGGGTCAGATGGATGGCTACACCTTC
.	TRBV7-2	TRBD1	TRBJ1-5	CASSLEVGGRGPNQPQHF	TGTGCCAGCAGCTTAGAGGTCGGGGGCAGGGGGCCGAATCAGCCCCAGCATTTT
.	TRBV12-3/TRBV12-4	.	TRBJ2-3	CASNPDPLPGRYF	TGTGCCAGCAATCCTGACCCACTTCCAGGGCGGTATTTT
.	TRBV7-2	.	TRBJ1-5	CASSPTAGSGQPQHF	TGTGCCAGCAGCCCAACGGCGGGGTCCGGTCAGCCCCAGCATTTT
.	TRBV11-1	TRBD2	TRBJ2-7	CASSSLGGSGYEQYF	TGTGCCAGCAGCTCCCTGGGGGGGTCGGGCTACGAGCAGTACTTC
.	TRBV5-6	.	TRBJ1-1	CASRSWNTEAFF	TGTGCCAGCAGGTCCTGGAACACTGAAGCTTTCTTT
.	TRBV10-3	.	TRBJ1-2	CAISDGGADNYGYTF	TGTGCCATCAGTGACGGAGGGGCCGATAACTATGGCTACACCTTC
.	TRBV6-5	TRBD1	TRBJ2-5	CASSYSDRGVTQYF	TGTGCCAGCAGTTACTCGGACAGGGGGGTGACCCAGTACTTC
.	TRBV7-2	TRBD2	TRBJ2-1	CASRYYGLAGYNEQFF	TGTGCCAGCAGATATTATGGGCTAGCGGGCTACAATGAGCAGTTCTTC
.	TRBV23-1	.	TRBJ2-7	CASSQSRESSYEQYF	TGCGCCAGCAGTCAATCAAGGGAGAGCTCCTACGAGCAGTACTTC
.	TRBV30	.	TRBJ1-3	CAWEQGPSSGNTIYF	TGTGCCTGGGAACAGGGTCCGAGCTCTGGAAACACCATATATTTT
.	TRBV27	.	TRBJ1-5	CASSSGNQPQHF	TGTGCCAGCAGTTCTGGCAATCAGCCCCAGCATTTT
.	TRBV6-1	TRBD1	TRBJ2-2	CASSERGRGELFF	TGTGCCAGCAGTGAAAGGGGGCGGGGGGAGCTGTTTTTT
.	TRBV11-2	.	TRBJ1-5	CASSLAQGNQPQHF	TGTGCCAGCAGCTTAGCACAGGGAAATCAGCCCCAGCATTTT
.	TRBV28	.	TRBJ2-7	CASSLSGRGYEQYF	TGTGCCAGCAGTTTATCGGGCAGGGGCTACGAGCAGTACTTC
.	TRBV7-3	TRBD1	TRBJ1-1	CASSPRTGDGNTEAFF	TGTGCCAGCAGCCCCAGGACAGGGGATGGGAACACTGAAGCTTTCTTT
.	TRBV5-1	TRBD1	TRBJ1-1	CASSATGGSTEAFF	TGCGCCAGCAGCGCTACAGGGGGTTCCACTGAAGCTTTCTTT
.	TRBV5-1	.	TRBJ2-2	CASTLGGGELFF	TGCGCCAGCACCCTCGGGGGCGGGGAGCTGTTTTTT
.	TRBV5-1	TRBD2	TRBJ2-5	CASSSGLAGDLRETQYF	TGCGCCAGCAGCTCCGGACTAGCGGGAGATCTGCGAGAGACCCAGTACTTC
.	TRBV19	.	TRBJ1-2	CASSRRNYGYTF	TGTGCCAGTAGTAGGAGAAACTATGGCTACACCTTC
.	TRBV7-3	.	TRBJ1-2	CASSATGREGYTF	TGTGCCAGCAGCGCTACAGGGAGGGAAGGCTACACCTTC
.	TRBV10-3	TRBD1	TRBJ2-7	CAIRDREDEQYF	TGTGCCATCCGGGACAGGGAAGACGAGCAGTACTTC
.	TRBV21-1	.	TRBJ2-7	CASKETDFGGGAEQYF	.
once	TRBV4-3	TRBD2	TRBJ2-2	CASSLGLAGGNTGELFF	TGCGCCAGCAGCCTTGGACTAGCGGGGGGGAACACCGGGGAGCTGTTTTTT
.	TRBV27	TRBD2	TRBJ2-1	CASSSLAGVVNEQFF	TGTGCCAGCAGTTCATTAGCGGGGGTGGTCAATGAGCAGTTCTTC
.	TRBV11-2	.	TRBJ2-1	CASSSRVSPWLIRFF	TGTGCCAGCAGCTCTCGGGTATCGCCATGGTTGATTAGGTTCTTC
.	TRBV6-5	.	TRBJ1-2	CASSYHENLTGYTF	TGTGCCAGCAGTTACCACGAAAACCTAACGGGCTACACCTTC
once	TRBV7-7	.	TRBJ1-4	CASSRGTNEKLFF	TGTGCTAGCAGCCGAGGGACTAATGAAAAACTGTTTTTT
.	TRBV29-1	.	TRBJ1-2	CSVARSYGYTF	TGCAGCGTTGCCAGGTCCTATGGCTACACCTTC
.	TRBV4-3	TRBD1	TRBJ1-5	CASSQAARGRIGNQPQHF	TGCGCCAGCAGCCAAGCCGCCAGGGGGCGTATCGGCAATCAGCCCCAGCATTTT
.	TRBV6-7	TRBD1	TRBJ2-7	CASTRKGQVSYEQYF	TGTGCCAGCACCAGAAAGGGACAGGTATCCTACGAGCAGTACTTC
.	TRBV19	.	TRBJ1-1	CASIGGWVGREAFF	TGTGCCAGTATTGGTGGATGGGTGGGAAGGGAGGCTTTCTTT